The 30 T cell receptor beta chains presented below share a single source sample, sequenced in a study of T cell repertoires in cytomegalovirus infection. In TCRdb, the reads were re-called with MiXCR into one record per CDR3 protein. This sample has more than 150,000 distinct CDR3 sequences, with around 20% found just once. Sequenced: PBMCs. The receptors shown here come from a human donor in good health (CMV status not recorded). Some clones in this sample may be carry-over from other donors' samples.

J is TRBJ2-3 and V is TRBV4-3; the D call may be TRBD1 or TRBD2 (5 bases each). V was clipped by 0 bases and J by 1 base, with 11 bases between them. CDR1 and CDR2 (germline): LGHNA, YSLEER. The CDR3 contains 16 residues. In DNA form, the CDR3 reads TGCGCCAGCAGCCAAGACGGGGCTAGAGGCACAGATACGCAGTATTTT. It codes for CASSQDGARGTDTQYF.

This clonotype has a handful of counts. The germline gene is not matched at one end of the junction; a read error may be the cause. V gene TRBV6-6 combines with J gene TRBJ2-5; D may be TRBD1 or TRBD2 (5 bases each). This CDR3 has 14 amino acids. In germline, CDR1 is MNHNY, CDR2 SVGAGI (reference sequence). DNA for the CDR3: TGTGCCAGCAGTTCGGGACGGACCCAAGGGACCCAGTACTTC. Translated, it gives CASSSGRTQGTQYF.

Comments on this clonotype: The junction shows a germline mismatch at one end, possibly a read error. The rearrangement joins TRBV6-1 to TRBJ1-2, with D possibly matching TRBD1 (5 bases). Germline V gene lookup returns CDR1 MNHNS and CDR2 SASEGT. The CDR3 covers 15 residues. CDR3 nucleotide sequence: TGTGCCAGAAGTGAAGCATGGCAGGGCCTAGTAGACTACACCTTC. It translates to CARSEAWQGLVDYTF.

This clonotype appeared a few times. The rearrangement uses TRBV29-1 and TRBJ2-1, with a weak D call TRBD2 (5 bases). Trimming took off 5 bases at V and 8 bases at J, with 13 bases between the two ends. The CDR3 length is 12 residues. The germline CDR1 and CDR2 sequences are SQVTM and ANQGSEA. CDR3 DNA sequence: TGCAGCGTTCACTCCAGGCGGGATGAGCAGTTCTTC. This codes for CSVHSRRDEQFF.

As to this clonotype: A read error may explain this, as a much larger clone is one base away. The chain employs TRBV28 and TRBJ1-1, with D maybe TRBD1 (6 bases). From germline, CDR1 is MDHEN and CDR2 SYDVKM. CDR3 size: 16 residues. The CDR3 DNA is TGTGCCAGCAGCCTTACGGGGGCTGGGGGGGACACTGAAGCTTTGTTT. It translates to CASSLTGAGGDTEALF.

Ten or more counts support this clonotype. This chain links TRBV7-2 with TRBJ1-1; D unresolved. The CDR3 is 13 amino acids. The V gene lost 2 bases and the J gene lost 3 bases, with 7 bases spanning the gap. Germline V lookup: CDR1 SGHTA, CDR2 FQGNSA. CDR3 DNA sequence: TGTGCCAGCAGCTTACTCGGGGACACTGAAGCTTTCTTT. Translating gives CASSLLGDTEAFF.

This clonotype showed up many times. This chain connects TRBV12-3 or TRBV12-4 to TRBJ2-1; 7 bases match TRBD2. The CDR3 length is 12 residues. Germline trimming cut 7 bases from V and 7 bases from J; bases unmatched to any gene: 4. The CDR3 DNA follows: TGTGCCAGCAACCTGGGGGGGAATGAGCAGTTCTTC. Amino acids: CASNLGGNEQFF.

The rearrangement joins TRBV29-1 to TRBJ2-2; D is undetermined. The V gene's germline CDR1 is SQVTM and CDR2 ANQGSEA. The length of the CDR3 is 13 residues. V shed 7 bases and J shed 5 bases, with 14 bases lying between them. CDR3 DNA sequence: TGCAGCGCCCAGAGTAGCCGAACCGGGGAGCTGTTTTTT. Its translation: CSAQSSRTGELFF.

The sample holds many counts of this clonotype. The V gene is TRBV7-2, the J gene TRBJ2-3, with D perhaps given as TRBD1 or TRBD2 (5 bases each). The CDR3 is 16 amino acids. The germline V gene has CDR1 SGHTA and CDR2 FQGNSA. With 3 bases removed from V and 0 bases from J, the gap between germline ends came to 13 bases. The CDR3 sequence is CASSFAGTASTDTQYF. The CDR3 DNA reads as TGTGCCAGCAGCTTCGCCGGGACCGCGAGCACAGATACGCAGTATTTT.

There are many counts of this clonotype. Here the CDR3 reads CSATLSETQETQYF. In DNA, the CDR3 is TGCAGTGCTACTCTTAGTGAAACGCAAGAGACCCAGTACTTC. The chain is built from TRBV20-1 and TRBJ2-5; no reliable D call. Germline V gene lookup returns CDR1 DFQATT and CDR2 SNEGSKA (reference sequence). The V gene lost 4 bases and the J gene lost 2 bases, with 14 bases spanning the gap. The CDR3 loop spans 14 amino acids.

The chain is built from TRBV7-6 and TRBJ1-5, with 8 nucleotides matching TRBD1. Germline trimming cut 1 base from V and 9 bases from J; bases unmatched to any gene: 11. CDR3 size: 16 residues. In germline, CDR1 is SGHVS, CDR2 FNYEAQ. In DNA, the CDR3 is TGTGCCAGCAGCTTAGAAGCAGGGGGCGGGCCTAGGCCCCAGCATTTT. Translated: CASSLEAGGGPRPQHF.

The V gene is TRBV12-3 or TRBV12-4, the J gene TRBJ2-1, with 11 positions matching TRBD2. V shed 5 bases, J shed 2 bases, and the junction held 8 bases outside the gene matches. This CDR3 is 17 amino acids long. The CDR3 loop is CASSPRGSGGAYNEQFF. Here the CDR3 DNA reads TGTGCCAGCAGTCCCCGGGGTAGCGGGGGGGCCTACAATGAGCAGTTCTTC.

This clonotype has ten or more counts. The chain employs TRBV6-6 and TRBJ2-1, with 7 positions matching TRBD1. Trimming at V came to 5 bases and at J to 15 bases, leaving 13 bases not matched to a gene. CDR1 MNHNY and CDR2 SVGAGI come from the germline V gene (reference sequence). The CDR3 consists of 13 residues. The CDR3 coding sequence is TGTGCCAGCAGTCCCGGGATGGGGACAGTCGTGTTCTTC. The encoded protein is CASSPGMGTVVFF.

In this sample, this clonotype turned up a few times. The chain combines TRBV7-9 with TRBJ2-7; D is unclear. This CDR3 region has 14 residues. Germline CDR1 SEHNR, CDR2 FQNEAQ (reference sequence). V was clipped by 0 bases and J by 7 bases, with 13 bases between them. DNA of the CDR3: TGTGCCAGCAGCTTAGCGCACTCGGAAAGGGAGCAGTACTTC. It codes for CASSLAHSEREQYF.

This clonotype was counted ten times or more. This sequence joins TRBV10-3 and TRBJ2-7; D is ambiguous. The CDR3 totals 11 residues. The germline V gene has CDR1 ENHRY and CDR2 SYGVKD. The V gene lost 3 bases and the J gene lost 7 bases, with 7 bases spanning the gap. The CDR3 here is CAISDSREQYF. DNA of the CDR3: TGTGCCATCAGTGACAGCCGGGAGCAGTACTTC.

This chain links TRBV28 with TRBJ1-1; perhaps TRBD1 as D (6 bases). Trimming removed 5 bases at V and 1 base at J, with 11 bases between. CDR3 length: 14 amino acids. Germline V CDR1 and CDR2: MDHEN, SYDVKM. The CDR3 DNA follows: TGTGCCAGCAGTCCCCGACAGGCGAACACTGAAGCTTTCTTT. Translation gives CASSPRQANTEAFF. Filled out from reference TRBV28 and TRBJ1-1, the complete variable domain reads DVKVTQSSRYLVKRTGEKVFLECVQDMDHENMFWYRQDPGLGLRLIYFSYDVKMKEKGDIPEGYSVSREKKERFSLILESASTNQTSMYLCASSPRQANTEAFFGQGTRLTVV.

The V gene is TRBV5-6, the J gene TRBJ2-5, with D tentatively TRBD2 (6 bases). Trimming cost V 3 bases and J 6 bases, with 9 bases left between them. The V gene's germline CDR1 is SGHDT and CDR2 YYEEEE. This CDR3 is 12 amino acids long. CDR3 sequence (DNA): TGTGCCAGCAGCTCTACTAGCCAGACCCAGTACTTC. This translates into CASSSTSQTQYF.

CDR3 nucleotide sequence: TGTGCCAGCAGTGTTGGGACAGCACCCTTGGGGTATGGCTACACCTTC. Translation gives CASSVGTAPLGYGYTF. The chain links TRBV28 to TRBJ1-2; 7 nucleotides agree with TRBD1. This CDR3 region has 16 residues. Germline-derived CDR1 and CDR2 are MDHEN and SYDVKM. With 5 bases clipped from V and 5 bases from J, the junction kept 14 bases outside the gene matches.

This clonotype turned up a few times. The rearrangement uses TRBV7-2 and TRBJ2-3; 12 nucleotides match TRBD2. The CDR3 extends over 20 amino acids. Germline CDR1 reads SGHTA; CDR2 reads FQGNSA. Trimming cost V 6 bases and J 2 bases; bases outside gene matches: 18. The CDR3 sequence is CASRSQNGTSGYGFTDTQYF. CDR3 in DNA: TGTGCCAGCAGAAGTCAAAACGGGACTAGCGGGTACGGATTCACAGATACGCAGTATTTT.

This clonotype has a count of ten or more. The rearrangement links TRBV7-2 to TRBJ1-6, with D hard to call. Germline CDR1 and CDR2: SGHTA and FQGNSA. The CDR3 consists of 14 residues. V shed 5 bases and J shed 9 bases, with 14 bases lying between them. The CDR3 sequence is CASSGKYSASPLHF. The CDR3 bases are TGTGCCAGCAGCGGAAAGTATTCGGCTTCACCCCTCCACTTT.

The chain is built from TRBV3-1 and TRBJ1-2; weak D call: TRBD1 (5 bases). The CDR3 is made up of 13 amino acids. V lost 5 bases and J 4 bases, leaving 11 bases between the germline ends. Germline CDR1 and CDR2: LGHDT and YNNKEL (reference sequence). CDR3 residues: CASSRRDFYGYTF. In nucleotides, the CDR3 is TGTGCCAGCAGCAGACGGGACTTCTATGGCTACACCTTC.

This clonotype was seen ten or more times. V and J are TRBV7-2 and TRBJ2-1; 13 nucleotides line up with TRBD2. Germline CDR1 SGHTA, CDR2 FQGNSA. The CDR3 extends over 17 amino acids. The J segment lost 5 bases and the V segment lost 4 bases, leaving 8 bases of the junction unmatched. CDR3 coding DNA: TGTGCCAGCAGCTCACTAGCGGGAGGGCTTCTCGACAATGAGCAGTTCTTC. It encodes CASSSLAGGLLDNEQFF.

This clonotype was observed a handful of times. This chain links TRBV6-6 with TRBJ1-2, with a weak D call TRBD1 (5 bases). The CDR3 runs to 14 residues. Trimming removed 5 bases at V and 8 bases at J, with 18 bases between. Germline V gene sequence: CDR1 MNHNY, CDR2 SVGAGI (reference sequence). CDR3 sequence reads: CASSDYRGARGYTF. The DNA of the CDR3 is TGTGCCAGCAGTGACTATCGGGGCGCTCGGGGCTACACCTTC.

Only a few counts were recorded for this clonotype. V and J are TRBV4-3 and TRBJ2-5; tentatively, D is TRBD1 (9 bases). V was cut by 0 bases and J by 1 base, with 24 bases left in between. CDR3 length equals 20 residues. CDR1 is LGHNA, CDR2 YSLEER, per germline. The DNA for the CDR3 is TGCGCCAGCAGCCAAGATTACGGGACAGGGCGGGGGGCTATCCAAGAGACCCAGTACTTC. Translation: CASSQDYGTGRGAIQETQYF.

Only a few counts were recorded for this clonotype. The chain carries TRBV9 and TRBJ1-4; D is uncertain. Per germline, CDR1 SGDLS and CDR2 YYNGEE. There are 13 residues in the CDR3. The V gene lost 3 bases and the J gene lost 6 bases, with 9 bases spanning the gap. CDR3 in amino acids: CASSEGDHEKLFF. CDR3 nucleotides: TGTGCCAGCAGCGAGGGAGATCATGAAAAACTGTTTTTT.

This chain connects TRBV4-2 to TRBJ2-3; no clear D gene. V lost 0 bases and J 4 bases, leaving 8 bases between the germline ends. This CDR3 has 14 amino acids. Germline V gene data show CDR1 as LGHNA and CDR2 as YNFKEQ. In nucleotides, the CDR3 is TGTGCCAGCAGCCAAGAGGAATCCGCAGATACGCAGTATTTT. Protein: CASSQEESADTQYF.

This clonotype showed up many times. The rearrangement uses TRBV7-9 and TRBJ1-2; D remains unclear. Germline CDR1 reads SEHNR; CDR2 reads FQNEAQ (reference sequence). The CDR3 totals 13 residues. The V and J ends lost 3 bases and 6 bases respectively, with 11 bases between them. In DNA, the CDR3 is TGTGCCAGCAGCTTTGGTTCGGTTAATGGCTACACCTTC. It encodes CASSFGSVNGYTF.

In its sample, this clonotype was seen a few times. The J gene is TRBJ1-1, the V gene TRBV5-6; TRBD1 agrees at 7 bases. The V segment lost 0 bases and the J segment 4 bases; nucleotides outside the gene matches: 6. The CDR3 spans 15 residues. The V gene's germline CDR1 is SGHDT and CDR2 YYEEEE. DNA for the CDR3: TGTGCCAGCAGCTTGGAAGGGGGCCGGGGCACTGAAGCTTTCTTT. It is translated as CASSLEGGRGTEAFF.

This clonotype occurred many times. The chain carries TRBV6-5 and TRBJ2-2; 7 nucleotides line up with TRBD1. The CDR3 is made up of 19 amino acids. After removal of 0 bases from V and 1 base from J, the junction contained 11 bases not matched to a gene. Germline CDR1 is MNHEY and CDR2 is SVGAGI. Written as DNA, the CDR3 is TGTGCCAGCAGTTACTCGAAAGCCCGTGGGACAGTGAACACCGGGGAGCTGTTTTTT. It translates to CASSYSKARGTVNTGELFF.

The chain recombines TRBV10-3 with TRBJ1-5; D not certain. Germline V gene lookup returns CDR1 ENHRY and CDR2 SYGVKD. Trimming stripped 8 bases from V and 0 bases from J, with 11 bases between. The CDR3 loop spans 14 amino acids. CDR3 sequence (DNA): TGTGCCATCGGGCTGGGTGGTAGCAATCAGCCCCAGCATTTT. Residues: CAIGLGGSNQPQHF.